This record looks at one T cell receptor (beta chain) sequence and its context. The target antigen is unknown. Germline values: CDR1 DFQATT, CDR2 SNEGSKA (reference sequence). The CDR3 sequence is 15 residues long. The J segment lost 7 bases and the V segment lost 6 bases, leaving 10 bases of the junction unmatched. The entry originates in a study of post-analysis software for immune sequencing data. Findings and caveats of the study: Patients showed TRBV5-6, TRBV5-1 and TRBV20-1 among a few TRBV segments more frequent than in controls.

Prepared libraries of TCR beta cDNA carried unique molecular identifiers. MiXCR was run by TCRdb on the PCR reads, yielding one entry per CDR3 protein. The table shows over 150,000 distinct CDR3 sequences, with 25% to 35% occurring only once. The receptor comes from a girl aged 10 to 17 with multiple sclerosis. The chain combines TRBV20-1 with TRBJ2-1; 12 bases match TRBD2. The sample taken for sequencing was blood. The CDR3 nucleotides read TGCAGTGCGTCCCTGACTAGCGGGAGTCAAAATGAGCAGTTCTTC. Translation gives CSASLTSGSQNEQFF.